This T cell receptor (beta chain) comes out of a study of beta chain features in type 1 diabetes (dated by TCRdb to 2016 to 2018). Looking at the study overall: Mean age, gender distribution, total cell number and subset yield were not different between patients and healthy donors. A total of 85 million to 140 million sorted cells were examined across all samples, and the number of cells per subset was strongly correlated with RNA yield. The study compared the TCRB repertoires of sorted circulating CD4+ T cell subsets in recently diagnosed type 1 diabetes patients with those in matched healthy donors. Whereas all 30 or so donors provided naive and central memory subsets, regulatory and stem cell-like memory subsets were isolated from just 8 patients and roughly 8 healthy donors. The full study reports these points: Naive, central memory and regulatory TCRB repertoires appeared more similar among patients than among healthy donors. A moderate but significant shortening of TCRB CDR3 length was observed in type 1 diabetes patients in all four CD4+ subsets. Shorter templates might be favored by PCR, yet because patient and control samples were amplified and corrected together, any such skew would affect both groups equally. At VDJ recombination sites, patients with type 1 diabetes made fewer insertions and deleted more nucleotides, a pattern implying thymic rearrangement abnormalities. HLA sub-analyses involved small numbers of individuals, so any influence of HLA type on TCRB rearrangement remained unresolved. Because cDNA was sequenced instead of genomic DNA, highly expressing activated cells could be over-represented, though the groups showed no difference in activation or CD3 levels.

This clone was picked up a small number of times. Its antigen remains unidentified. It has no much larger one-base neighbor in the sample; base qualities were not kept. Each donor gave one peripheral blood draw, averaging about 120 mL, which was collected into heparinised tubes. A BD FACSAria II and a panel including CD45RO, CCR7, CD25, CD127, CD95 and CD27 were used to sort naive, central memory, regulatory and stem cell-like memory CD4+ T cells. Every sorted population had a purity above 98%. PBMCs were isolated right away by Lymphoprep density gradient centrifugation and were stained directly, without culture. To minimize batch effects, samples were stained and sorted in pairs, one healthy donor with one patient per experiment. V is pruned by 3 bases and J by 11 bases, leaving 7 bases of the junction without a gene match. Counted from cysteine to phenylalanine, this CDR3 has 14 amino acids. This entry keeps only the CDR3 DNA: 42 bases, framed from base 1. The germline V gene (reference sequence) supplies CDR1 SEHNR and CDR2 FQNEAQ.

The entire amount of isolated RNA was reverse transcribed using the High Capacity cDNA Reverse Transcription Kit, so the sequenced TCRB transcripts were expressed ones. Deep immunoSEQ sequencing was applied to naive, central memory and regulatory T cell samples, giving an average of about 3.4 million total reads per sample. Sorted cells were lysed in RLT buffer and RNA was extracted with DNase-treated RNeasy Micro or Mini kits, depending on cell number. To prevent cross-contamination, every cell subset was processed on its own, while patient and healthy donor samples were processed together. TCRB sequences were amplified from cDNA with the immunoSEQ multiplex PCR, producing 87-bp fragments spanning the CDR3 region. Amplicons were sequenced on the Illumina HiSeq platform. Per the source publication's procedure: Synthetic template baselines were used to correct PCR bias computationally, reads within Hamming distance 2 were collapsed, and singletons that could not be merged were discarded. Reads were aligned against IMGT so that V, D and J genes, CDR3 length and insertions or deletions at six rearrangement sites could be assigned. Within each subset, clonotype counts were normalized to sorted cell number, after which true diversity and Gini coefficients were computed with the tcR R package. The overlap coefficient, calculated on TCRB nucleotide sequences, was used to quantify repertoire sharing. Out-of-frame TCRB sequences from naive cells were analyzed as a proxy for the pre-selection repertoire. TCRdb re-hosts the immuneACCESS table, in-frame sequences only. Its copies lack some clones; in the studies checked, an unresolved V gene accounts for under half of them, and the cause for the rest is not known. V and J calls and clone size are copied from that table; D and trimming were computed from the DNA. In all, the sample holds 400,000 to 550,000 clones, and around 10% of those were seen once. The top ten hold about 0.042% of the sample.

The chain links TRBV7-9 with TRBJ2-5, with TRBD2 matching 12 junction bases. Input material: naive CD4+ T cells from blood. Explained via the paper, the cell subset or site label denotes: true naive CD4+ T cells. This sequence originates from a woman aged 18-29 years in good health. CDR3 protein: CASSLSSGRAEQYF. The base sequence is TGTGCCAGCAGCTTGTCTAGCGGGAGGGCGGAGCAGTACTTC.